A single sample gave rise to the 26 T cell receptor beta chains below, sequenced in a study of long-term antiretroviral therapy in people with HIV. Runs used v3.0 of the immunoSEQ assay and were done at survey level. Assay used: immunoSEQ multiplex PCR; TCRdb lists only in-frame clones, some missing. The sample yields about 28,000 clones, 84% seen once. The sequencing here drew on unsorted PBMCs, taken 0.4 years after starting antiretroviral therapy. Receptors were obtained from a man younger than 30 with HIV.

This rearrangement joins TRBV7-7 to TRBJ2-7; D gene uncertain. CDR3 size: 14 residues. The germline V gene encodes CDR1 SSHAT and CDR2 FNYEAQ (reference sequence). V shed 5 bases and J shed 4 bases, with 15 bases lying between them. The chain's CDR3 is CASSPGNGGYEQYF. The CDR3 DNA reads as TGTGCCAGCAGCCCTGGGAATGGTGGGTACGAGCAGTACTTC.

This clone was detected once. The chain couples TRBV9 to TRBJ1-2; 8 bases agree with TRBD1. Trimming cost V 3 bases and J 4 bases; bases outside gene matches: 8. This CDR3 region has 15 residues. Germline values: CDR1 SGDLS, CDR2 YYNGEE. CDR3 region: CASSATGVLGYGYTF. The CDR3 region has the DNA TGTGCCAGCAGCGCGACAGGGGTTTTAGGCTATGGCTACACCTTC.

The V and J genes are TRBV6-6 and TRBJ1-1; D not resolved. The V end was cut by 7 bases, the J end by 3 bases, with 6 bases between. Germline V lookup: CDR1 MNHNY, CDR2 SVGAGI (reference sequence). CDR3 length: 11 amino acids. The CDR3 DNA is TGTGCCAGCACTTTATACACTGAAGCTTTCTTT. Protein product: CASTLYTEAFF.

The gene calls are TRBV6-1 and TRBJ2-2; unclear D gene. V was shortened by 5 bases and J by 7 bases, with 17 bases between the two germline ends. This CDR3 spans 15 amino acids. Per germline, CDR1 MNHNS and CDR2 SASEGT. CDR3 sequence: CASSPTPTAFGELFF. The CDR3 bases are TGTGCCAGCAGTCCAACCCCAACAGCCTTCGGGGAGCTGTTTTTT.

J is TRBJ1-1 and V is TRBV18, with 7 nucleotides matching TRBD1. CDR1 and CDR2 (germline): KGHSH, LQKENI. The V and J ends lost 4 bases and 1 base, in that order; junction bases with no gene match: 6. This CDR3 contains 15 residues. The CDR3 DNA is TGTGCCAGCTCACTGGCCGGGACAGCGAACACTGAAGCTTTCTTT. Protein sequence: CASSLAGTANTEAFF.

This clone appeared once. This rearrangement joins TRBV29-1 to TRBJ1-5; maybe TRBD1 (6 bases). The CDR3 is 13 residues long. The V gene lost 4 bases and the J gene lost 2 bases, with 9 bases spanning the gap. Per germline, CDR1 SQVTM and CDR2 ANQGSEA. DNA of the CDR3: TGCAGCGTTGTGGCAGGGGGCAATCAGCCCCAGCATTTT. Translating it yields CSVVAGGNQPQHF.

The chain couples TRBV7-2 to TRBJ2-3; 7 bases line up with TRBD2. The CDR3 contains 15 residues. Germline CDR1 SGHTA, CDR2 FQGNSA. J gave up 4 bases and V 1 base, and 5 bases lay outside the gene matches. CDR3 region: CASSLVGGGPDTQYF. The CDR3 DNA is TGTGCCAGCAGCTTAGTTGGGGGGGGTCCAGATACGCAGTATTTT. Full variable domain (remainder filled in from reference TRBV7-2 and TRBJ2-3): GAGVSQSPSNKVTEKGKDVELRCDPISGHTALYWYRQSLGQGLEFLIYFQGNSAPDKSGLPSDRFSAERTGGSVSTLTIQRTQQEDSAVYLCASSLVGGGPDTQYFGPGTRLTVL.

This chain links TRBV2 with TRBJ2-7, with 8 bases matching TRBD1. Germline V lookup: CDR1 SNHLY, CDR2 FYNNEI. V dropped 6 bases and J dropped 6; count of bases not matched to a gene: 10. CDR3 length equals 14 residues. Written as DNA, the CDR3 is TGTGCCAGCAGCGCGTTACAGGGGGTTGGCGAGCAGTACTTC. This translates into CASSALQGVGEQYF.

The J gene is TRBJ1-2, the V gene TRBV11-2; D remains ambiguous. CDR3 length: 15 residues. The germline gives CDR1 SGHAT, CDR2 FQNNGV. With 3 bases removed from V and 2 bases from J, the gap between germline ends came to 13 bases. CDR3 in amino acids: CASSFSRVSNYGYTF. The CDR3 bases are TGTGCCAGCAGCTTCTCAAGGGTATCCAACTATGGCTACACCTTC.

The chain carries TRBV4-1 and TRBJ2-7; D is unclear. V dropped 0 bases and J dropped 5 bases, with 8 bases sitting between them. Germline lookup yields CDR1 MGHRA and CDR2 YSYEKL. The CDR3 length is 13 residues. CDR3 bases: TGCGCCAGCAGCCAAGATGGTTGGAACGAGCAGTACTTC. It is translated as CASSQDGWNEQYF.

The rearrangement uses TRBV5-1 and TRBJ2-2, with D tentatively TRBD1 (5 bases). There are 15 residues in the CDR3. The V gene's germline CDR1 is SGHRS and CDR2 YFSETQ. V was trimmed by 1 base and J by 5 bases, leaving 12 bases between them. CDR3 nucleotide sequence: TGCGCCAGCAGCTTGCTCAGGGAATCGACCGGGGAGCTGTTTTTT. Protein product: CASSLLRESTGELFF. The full variable domain, with the rest looked up from reference TRBV5-1 and TRBJ2-2, is KAGVTQTPRYLIKTRGQQVTLSCSPISGHRSVSWYQQTPGQGLQFLFEYFSETQRNKGNFPGRFSGRQFSNSRSEMNVSTLELGDSALYLCASSLLRESTGELFFGEGSRLTVL.

This clone came up once. The chain links TRBV12-5 to TRBJ2-6, with unresolved D. This CDR3 region has 13 residues. CDR1 LGHNT and CDR2 FRNRAP come from the germline V gene. Trimming left V 3 bases short and J 4 bases short, with 4 bases between. The CDR3: CASGLGGANVLTF. CDR3 coding DNA: TGTGCTAGTGGTTTAGGAGGGGCCAACGTCCTGACTTTC.

The chain has TRBV28 and TRBJ2-2; no definite D call. The germline V gene has CDR1 MDHEN and CDR2 SYDVKM. V was shortened by 3 bases and J by 6 bases, with 5 bases between the two germline ends. The CDR3 sequence is 12 residues long. The CDR3 here is CASSFGSGELFF. The CDR3 bases are TGTGCCAGCAGTTTCGGGTCCGGGGAGCTGTTTTTT.

The J gene is TRBJ1-2, the V gene TRBV6-5, with D possibly matching TRBD1 (5 bases). Per the germline V gene, CDR1 is MNHEY and CDR2 is SVGAGI. V was trimmed by 0 bases and J by 4 bases, leaving 12 bases between them. The length of the CDR3 is 15 residues. Here the CDR3 reads CASSYSGGTVYGYTF. The CDR3 DNA follows: TGTGCCAGCAGTTACTCTGGCGGGACTGTCTATGGCTACACCTTC.

V and J are TRBV10-3 and TRBJ2-2; 11 nucleotides align to TRBD1. V shed 3 bases, J shed 7 bases, and the junction held 13 bases outside the gene matches. From germline, CDR1 is ENHRY and CDR2 SYGVKD. There are 18 residues in the CDR3. The CDR3 is CAISDRDRGKIPSGELFF. In nucleotides, the CDR3 is TGTGCCATCAGTGACCGGGACAGGGGGAAAATCCCTAGCGGGGAGCTGTTTTTT.

The J gene is TRBJ1-1, the V gene TRBV2, with a weak D call TRBD1 (6 bases). The CDR3 has 12 residues. Germline V gene sequence: CDR1 SNHLY, CDR2 FYNNEI. The CDR3 is CAREGGRAEAFF. DNA for the CDR3: TGTGCTCGAGAGGGGGGTCGTGCTGAAGCTTTCTTT. The full variable domain, its missing parts supplied by reference TRBV2 and TRBJ1-1, is EPEVTQTPSHQVTQMGQEVILRCVPISNHLYFYWYRQILGQKVEFLVSFYNNEISEKSEIFDDQFSVERPDGSNFTLKIRSTKLEDSAMYFCAREGGRAEAFFGQGTRLTVV.

The chain is built from TRBV6-6 and TRBJ2-3; 12 nucleotides agree with TRBD2. The ends lost 2 bases at V and 4 bases at J; junction bases unmatched: 4. The CDR3 is made up of 16 amino acids. CDR1 and CDR2 (germline): MNHNY, SVGAGI (reference sequence). The CDR3 DNA reads TGTGCCAGCAGTTACGGACTAGCGGGAATGTCAGATACGCAGTATTTT. Its protein is CASSYGLAGMSDTQYF.

This clone was observed once. The chain employs TRBV28 and TRBJ2-7; the D gene is possibly TRBD1 (5 bases). Trimming pared 1 base from V and 1 base from J, leaving 17 bases between. CDR3 length equals 17 residues. CDR1 and CDR2 from the germline V gene are MDHEN and SYDVKM. CDR3 in amino acids: CASSLSHLREGSYEQYF. CDR3 DNA sequence: TGTGCCAGCAGTTTATCTCATCTCAGGGAAGGGTCCTACGAGCAGTACTTC.

J is TRBJ2-2 and V is TRBV6-5; a weak D match, TRBD2 (5 bases). Germline CDR1 reads MNHEY; CDR2 reads SVGAGI. The CDR3 runs to 16 residues. V was shortened by 2 bases and J by 1 base, with 11 bases between the two germline ends. CDR3 loop: CASSYGRKRNTGELFF. The CDR3 region has the DNA TGTGCCAGCAGTTACGGGAGAAAAAGGAACACCGGGGAGCTGTTTTTT.

The genes are TRBV28 and TRBJ1-1, with D uncertain. The CDR3 covers 16 residues. Germline V lookup: CDR1 MDHEN, CDR2 SYDVKM. Trimming pared 3 bases from V and 1 base from J, leaving 15 bases between. As DNA, the CDR3 is TGTGCCAGCAGTTTTTCTCCGAGCAGACCGAACACTGAAGCTTTCTTT. As protein: CASSFSPSRPNTEAFF.

The gene calls are TRBV6-1 and TRBJ2-3; no reliable D call. The germline V gene encodes CDR1 MNHNS and CDR2 SASEGT. The CDR3 sequence is 12 residues long. Trimming cost V 3 bases and J 6 bases, with 7 bases left between them. CDR3 nucleotide sequence: TGTGCCAGCAGTGAGAGTTTTGATACGCAGTATTTT. This codes for CASSESFDTQYF.

The rearrangement joins TRBV19 to TRBJ1-5; D is possibly TRBD1 (5 bases). Looked up from germline, CDR1 is LNHDA and CDR2 is SQIVND (reference sequence). This CDR3 has 16 residues. V lost 5 bases and J 0 bases, leaving 14 bases between the germline ends. CDR3 loop: CASSHLGENSNQPQHF. CDR3 coding DNA: TGTGCCAGTAGTCACCTGGGGGAAAATAGCAATCAGCCCCAGCATTTT.

The chain carries TRBV5-6 and TRBJ1-3; the D gene is possibly TRBD1 (5 bases). The germline V gene has CDR1 SGHDT and CDR2 YYEEEE. This CDR3 has 12 amino acids. V was pared by 5 bases and J by 4 bases, with 7 bases between. The CDR3 DNA follows: TGTGCCAGCAGTCCAGGGGGAAACACCATATATTTT. Translated, it gives CASSPGGNTIYF.

The J gene is TRBJ2-7, the V gene TRBV5-5; D call uncertain. The germline V gene encodes CDR1 SGHKS and CDR2 YYEKEE (reference sequence). V dropped 0 bases and J dropped 6 bases, with 4 bases sitting between them. This CDR3 comprises 11 residues. Written as DNA, the CDR3 is TGTGCCAGCAGCTTGGTTGGCGAGCAGTACTTC. Amino acid sequence: CASSLVGEQYF.

This clone is medium-sized (0.01 to 0.1%). The chain carries TRBV5-4 and TRBJ2-1; 8 bases are a match to TRBD2. The J segment lost 0 bases and the V segment lost 4 bases, leaving 3 bases of the junction unmatched. Per the germline V gene, CDR1 is SGHNT and CDR2 is YYREEE (reference sequence). CDR3 length: 15 residues. In nucleotides, the CDR3 is TGTGCCAGCAGCGATAGCGGGACCTCCTACAATGAGCAGTTCTTC. Translating gives CASSDSGTSYNEQFF. Full variable domain (rest looked up from reference TRBV5-4 and TRBJ2-1): ETGVTQSPTHLIKTRGQQVTLRCSSQSGHNTVSWYQQALGQGPQFIFQYYREEENGRGNFPPRFSGLQFPNYSSELNVNALELDDSALYLCASSDSGTSYNEQFFGPGTRLTVL.

V usage is TRBV18 and J usage is TRBJ1-5, with 9 bases identical to TRBD1. The CDR3 consists of 18 residues. Germline lookup yields CDR1 KGHSH and CDR2 LQKENI. V gave up 3 bases and J gave up 0 bases; unmatched junction bases: 9. CDR3: CASSPNPPGQGSNQPQHF. CDR3 DNA: TGTGCCAGCTCACCGAATCCTCCGGGACAGGGTAGCAATCAGCCCCAGCATTTT.